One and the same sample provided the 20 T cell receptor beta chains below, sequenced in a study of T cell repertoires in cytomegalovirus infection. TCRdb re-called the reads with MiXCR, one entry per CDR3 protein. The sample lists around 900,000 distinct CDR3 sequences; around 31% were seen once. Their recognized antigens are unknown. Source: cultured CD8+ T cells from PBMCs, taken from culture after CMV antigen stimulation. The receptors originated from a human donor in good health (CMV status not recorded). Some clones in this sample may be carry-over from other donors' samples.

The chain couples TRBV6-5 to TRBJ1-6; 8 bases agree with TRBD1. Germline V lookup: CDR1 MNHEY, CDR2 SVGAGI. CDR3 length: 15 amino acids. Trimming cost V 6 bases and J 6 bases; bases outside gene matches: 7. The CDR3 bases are TGTGCCAGCAGCACGGACAGGGAGGTTAATTCACCCCTCCACTTT. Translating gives CASSTDREVNSPLHF.

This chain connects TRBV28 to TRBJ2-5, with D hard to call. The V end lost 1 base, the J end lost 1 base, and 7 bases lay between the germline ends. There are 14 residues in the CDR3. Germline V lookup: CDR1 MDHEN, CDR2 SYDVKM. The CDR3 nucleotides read TGTGCCAGCAGTTTATTCCGCCCCCAAGAGACCCAGTACTTC. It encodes CASSLFRPQETQYF.

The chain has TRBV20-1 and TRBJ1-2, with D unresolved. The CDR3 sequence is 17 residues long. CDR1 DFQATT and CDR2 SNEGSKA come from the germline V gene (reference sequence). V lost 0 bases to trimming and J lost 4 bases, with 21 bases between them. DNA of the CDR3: TGCAGTGCTAGAGATGGGAGGACCTCCAGGATCACCTATGGCTACACCTTC. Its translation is CSARDGRTSRITYGYTF.

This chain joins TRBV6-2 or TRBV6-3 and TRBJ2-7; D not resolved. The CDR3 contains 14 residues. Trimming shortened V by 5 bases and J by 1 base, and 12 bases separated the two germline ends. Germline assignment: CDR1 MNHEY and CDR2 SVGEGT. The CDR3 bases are TGTGCCAGCAGTACTACACAGCTATCCTACGAGCAGTACGTC. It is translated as CASSTTQLSYEQYV.

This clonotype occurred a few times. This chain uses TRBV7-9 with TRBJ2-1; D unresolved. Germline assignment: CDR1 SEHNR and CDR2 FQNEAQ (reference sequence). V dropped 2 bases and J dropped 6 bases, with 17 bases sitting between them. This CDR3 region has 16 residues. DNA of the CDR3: TGTGCCAGCAGCTTAAAGGGAAGTTTGGCCCCCAATGAGCAGTTCTTC. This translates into CASSLKGSLAPNEQFF.

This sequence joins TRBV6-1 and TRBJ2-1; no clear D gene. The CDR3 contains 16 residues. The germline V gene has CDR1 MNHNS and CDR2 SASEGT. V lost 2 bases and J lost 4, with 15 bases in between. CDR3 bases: TGTGCCAGCAGTGAAAAAGTACTGACTTTATACAATGAGCAGTTCTTC. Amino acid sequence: CASSEKVLTLYNEQFF.

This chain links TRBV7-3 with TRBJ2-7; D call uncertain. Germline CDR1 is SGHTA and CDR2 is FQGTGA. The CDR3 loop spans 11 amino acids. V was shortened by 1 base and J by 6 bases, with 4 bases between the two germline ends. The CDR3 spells CASSLKREQYV. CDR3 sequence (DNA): TGTGCCAGCAGCTTAAAGCGCGAGCAGTACGTC.

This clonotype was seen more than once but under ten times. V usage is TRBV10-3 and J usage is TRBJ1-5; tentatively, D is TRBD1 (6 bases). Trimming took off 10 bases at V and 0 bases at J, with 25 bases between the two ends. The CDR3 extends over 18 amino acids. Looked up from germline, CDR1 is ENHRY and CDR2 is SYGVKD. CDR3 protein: CATSVGQTLTDSNQPQHF. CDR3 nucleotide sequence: TGTGCCACATCAGTTGGACAGACCTTAACCGATAGCAATCAGCCCCAGCATTTT.

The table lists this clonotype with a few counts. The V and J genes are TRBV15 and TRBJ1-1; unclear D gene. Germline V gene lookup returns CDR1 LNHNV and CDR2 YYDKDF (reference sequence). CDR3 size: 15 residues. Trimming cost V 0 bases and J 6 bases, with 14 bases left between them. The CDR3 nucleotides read TGTGCCACCAGCAGAGATCCTGGGGAGGAAGCTGAAGCTTTCTTT. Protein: CATSRDPGEEAEAFF.

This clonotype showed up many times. DNA for the CDR3: TGCGCCAGCAGTTACCGACGGGACACCGGGGAGCTGTTTTTT. This translates into CASSYRRDTGELFF. This chain joins TRBV4-1 and TRBJ2-2; no reliable D call. The CDR3 sequence is 14 residues long. Trimming left V 6 bases short and J 3 bases short, with 11 bases between. Germline CDR1 reads MGHRA; CDR2 reads YSYEKL.

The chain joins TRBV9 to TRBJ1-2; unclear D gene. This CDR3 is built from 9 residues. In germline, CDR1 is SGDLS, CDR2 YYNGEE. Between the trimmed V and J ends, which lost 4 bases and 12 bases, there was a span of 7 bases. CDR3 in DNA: TGTGCCAGCAGCTCCACCCACACCTTC. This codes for CASSSTHTF.

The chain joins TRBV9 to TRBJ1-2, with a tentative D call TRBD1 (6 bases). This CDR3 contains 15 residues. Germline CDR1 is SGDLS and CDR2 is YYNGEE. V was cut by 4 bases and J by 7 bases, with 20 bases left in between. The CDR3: CASSLDLQGPGGYTF. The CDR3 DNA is TGTGCCAGCAGCCTGGACTTACAGGGTCCGGGTGGCTACACCTTC.

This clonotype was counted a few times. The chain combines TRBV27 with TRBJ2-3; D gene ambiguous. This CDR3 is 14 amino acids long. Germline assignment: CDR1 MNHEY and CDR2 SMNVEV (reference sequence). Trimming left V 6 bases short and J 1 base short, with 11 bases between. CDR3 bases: TGTGCCAGCAGGCAGGCAGTGGGCACAGATACGCAGTATTTT. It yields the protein CASRQAVGTDTQYF.

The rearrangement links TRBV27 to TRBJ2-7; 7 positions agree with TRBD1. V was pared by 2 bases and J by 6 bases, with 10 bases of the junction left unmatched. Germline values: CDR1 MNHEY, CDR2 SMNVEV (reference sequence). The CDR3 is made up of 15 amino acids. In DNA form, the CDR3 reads TGTGCCAGCAGTTTAGAAGGGACAGCTATTTTCGAGCAGTACTTC. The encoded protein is CASSLEGTAIFEQYF.

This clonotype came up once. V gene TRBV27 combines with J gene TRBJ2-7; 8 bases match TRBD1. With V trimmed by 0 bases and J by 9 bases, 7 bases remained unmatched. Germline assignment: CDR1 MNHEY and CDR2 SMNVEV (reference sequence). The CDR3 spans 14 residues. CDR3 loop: CASSLSNRGYGQYF. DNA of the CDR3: TGTGCCAGCAGTTTATCCAACAGGGGGTATGGGCAGTACTTC.

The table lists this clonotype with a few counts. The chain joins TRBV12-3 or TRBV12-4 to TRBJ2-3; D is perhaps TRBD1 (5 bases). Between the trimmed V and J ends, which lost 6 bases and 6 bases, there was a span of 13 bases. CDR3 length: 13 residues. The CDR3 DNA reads TGTGCCAGCAGCTCAGCAGGGTGGGATACGCAGTATTTT. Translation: CASSSAGWDTQYF.

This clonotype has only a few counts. Here the CDR3 reads CARNREGTDTQYF. CDR3 in DNA: TGTGCCAGAAACAGGGAGGGAACAGATACGCAGTATTTT. The gene calls are TRBV2 and TRBJ2-3, with D perhaps matching TRBD2 (7 bases). The germline V gene encodes CDR1 SNHLY and CDR2 FYNNEI. The CDR3 covers 13 residues. The V end lost 9 bases, the J end lost 3 bases, and 13 bases lay between the germline ends.

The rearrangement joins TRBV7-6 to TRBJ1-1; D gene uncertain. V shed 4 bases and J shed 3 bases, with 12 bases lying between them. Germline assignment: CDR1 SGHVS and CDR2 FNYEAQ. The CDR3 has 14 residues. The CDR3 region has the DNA TGTGCCAGCAGCTCCTCGTCCGTGTACACTGAAGCTTTCTTT. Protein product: CASSSSSVYTEAFF.

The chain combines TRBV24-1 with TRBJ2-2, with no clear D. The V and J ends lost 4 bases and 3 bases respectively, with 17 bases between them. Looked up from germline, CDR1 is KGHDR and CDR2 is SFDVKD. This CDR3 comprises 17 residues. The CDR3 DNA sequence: TGTGCCACCAGTGACGACGACGGCGGTGGGGACACCGGGGAGCTGTTTTTT. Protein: CATSDDDGGGDTGELFF.

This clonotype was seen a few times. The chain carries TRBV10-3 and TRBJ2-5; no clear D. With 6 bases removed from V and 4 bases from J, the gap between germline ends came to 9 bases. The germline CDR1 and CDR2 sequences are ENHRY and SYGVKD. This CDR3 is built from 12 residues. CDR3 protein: CAIRALLETQYF. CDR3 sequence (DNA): TGTGCCATCAGGGCCTTATTAGAGACCCAGTACTTC.